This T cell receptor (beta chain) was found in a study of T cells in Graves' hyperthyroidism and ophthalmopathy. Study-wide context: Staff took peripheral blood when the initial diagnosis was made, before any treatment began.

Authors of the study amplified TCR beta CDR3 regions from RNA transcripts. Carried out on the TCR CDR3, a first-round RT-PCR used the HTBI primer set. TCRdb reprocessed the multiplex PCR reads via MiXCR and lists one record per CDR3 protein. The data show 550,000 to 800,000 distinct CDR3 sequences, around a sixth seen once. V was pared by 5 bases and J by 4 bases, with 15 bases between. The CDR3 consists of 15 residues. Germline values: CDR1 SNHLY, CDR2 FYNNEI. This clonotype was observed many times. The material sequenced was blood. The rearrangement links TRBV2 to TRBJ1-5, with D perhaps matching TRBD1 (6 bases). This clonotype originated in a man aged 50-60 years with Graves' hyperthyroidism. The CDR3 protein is CASSPDRRQNQPQHF. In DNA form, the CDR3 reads TGTGCCAGCAGTCCGGACAGAAGACAGAATCAGCCCCAGCATTTT.